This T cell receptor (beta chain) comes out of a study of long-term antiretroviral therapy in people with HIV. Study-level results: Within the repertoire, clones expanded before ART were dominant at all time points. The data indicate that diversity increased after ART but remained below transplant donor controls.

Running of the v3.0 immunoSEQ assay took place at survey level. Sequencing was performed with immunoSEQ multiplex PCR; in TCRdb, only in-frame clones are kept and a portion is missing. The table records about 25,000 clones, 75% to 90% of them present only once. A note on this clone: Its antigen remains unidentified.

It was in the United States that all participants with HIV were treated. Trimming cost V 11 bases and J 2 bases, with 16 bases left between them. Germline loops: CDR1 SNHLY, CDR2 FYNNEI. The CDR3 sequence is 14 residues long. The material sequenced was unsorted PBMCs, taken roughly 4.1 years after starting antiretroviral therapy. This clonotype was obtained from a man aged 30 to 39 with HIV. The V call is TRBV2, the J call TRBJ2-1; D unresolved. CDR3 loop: CAGQLRVTYNEQFF. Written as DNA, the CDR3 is TGTGCCGGTCAACTTAGGGTCACCTACAATGAGCAGTTCTTC.